These 3 T cell receptor beta chains came from one sample sequenced in a study of blood T cell repertoires in COVID-19. TCRdb's table, derived via immunoSEQ multiplex PCR, lists solely in-frame clones and lacks some. The sample has 90,000 to 150,000 clones, roughly four fifths seen once. The sample was peripheral blood. The receptors originated from a middle-aged man with acute or convalescent COVID-19.

In the case of this clone: Additional DNA sequences in this sample encode the identical CDR3. This rearrangement joins TRBV3-1 (or the pseudogene TRBV3-2) to TRBJ1-2, with TRBD1 matching 7 bases. The J segment lost 8 bases and the V segment lost 0 bases, leaving 6 bases of the junction unmatched. Germline V gene data show CDR1 as LGHDT and CDR2 as YNNKEL (reference sequence). This CDR3 has 14 amino acids. The CDR3: CASSQDGQGDGYTF. The CDR3 nucleotides are TGTGCCAGCAGCCAAGATGGGCAGGGGGACGGCTACACCTTC.

This clone appeared a few times. The chain joins TRBV5-5 to TRBJ1-1; D call uncertain. This CDR3 is built from 15 residues. V was cut by 4 bases and J by 5 bases, with 18 bases left in between. CDR1 and CDR2 (germline): SGHKS, YYEKEE (reference sequence). The CDR3: CASSAVPGAGTEAFF. As DNA, the CDR3 is TGTGCCAGCAGCGCTGTGCCGGGAGCCGGGACTGAAGCTTTCTTT.

CDR3 loop: CASSLIRGNSGNTIYF. CDR3 nucleotide sequence: TGTGCCAGCAGTTTAATCAGGGGAAACTCTGGAAACACCATATATTTT. This chain links TRBV28 with TRBJ1-3; the D gene is possibly TRBD1 (6 bases). This CDR3 is 16 amino acids long. Germline CDR1 is MDHEN and CDR2 is SYDVKM. V shed 2 bases and J shed 0 bases, with 11 bases lying between them.